The 14 T cell receptor beta chains reported below all come from one sample, sequenced in a study of cytotoxic CD8 clonotypes in ibrutinib-treated CLL. TCRdb's copy holds only in-frame clones and misses some; the assay was immunoSEQ multiplex PCR. The profile shows 130,000 or so clones, roughly 77% of them singletons. The sequenced sample was PBMCs, obtained after 12 months of ibrutinib treatment. The receptors come from a human donor with chronic lymphocytic leukemia.

This sequence joins TRBV12-5 and TRBJ2-3, with 12 bases aligning to TRBD2. V lost 6 bases to trimming and J lost 1 base; unmatched junction nucleotides: 8. Per germline, CDR1 LGHNT and CDR2 FRNRAP. The CDR3 sequence is 17 residues long. The DNA for the CDR3 is TGTGCTAGTGGCTCCGGACTAGCGGGGCCTCGCACAGATACGCAGTATTTT. Amino acid sequence: CASGSGLAGPRTDTQYF.

This clone came up once. V usage is TRBV5-4 and J usage is TRBJ1-2; D is unresolved. CDR3 length: 15 residues. Trimming took off 0 bases at V and 3 bases at J, with 12 bases between the two ends. CDR1 is SGHNT, CDR2 YYREEE, per germline (reference sequence). CDR3 sequence reads: CASSLGVVVDYGYTF. The CDR3 bases are TGTGCCAGCAGCTTGGGGGTTGTGGTGGACTATGGCTACACCTTC.

This clone occurred a few times. The chain joins TRBV5-6 to TRBJ1-5; D remains unclear. V was shortened by 1 base and J by 3 bases, with 11 bases between the two germline ends. CDR3 length: 15 residues. CDR1 SGHDT and CDR2 YYEEEE come from the germline V gene. The CDR3 loop reads CASSLFSGNNQPQHF. The CDR3 nucleotides are TGTGCCAGCAGCTTGTTTTCTGGAAACAATCAGCCCCAGCATTTT.

The J gene is TRBJ2-5, the V gene TRBV10-2; TRBD2 matches at 10 bases. V was pared by 9 bases and J by 2 bases, with 3 bases of the junction left unmatched. In germline, CDR1 is WSHSY, CDR2 SAAADI. The CDR3 loop spans 13 amino acids. CDR3 bases: TGCGCCAGTGGACTAGCGGCTCAAGAGACCCAGTACTTC. This translates into CASGLAAQETQYF.

This clone was found a few times. Here the CDR3 reads CASSPGHISPLHF. For the CDR3, the DNA is TGTGCCAGCAGTCCAGGGCATATCTCACCCCTCCACTTT. The rearrangement uses TRBV6-5 and TRBJ1-6; possible D gene TRBD1, 5 bases. The CDR3 totals 13 residues. Germline CDR1 and CDR2: MNHEY and SVGAGI. Trimming left V 5 bases short and J 10 bases short, with 12 bases between.

The chain uses TRBV6-6 and TRBJ1-6, with 9 bases aligning to TRBD1. After removal of 5 bases from V and 7 bases from J, the junction contained 6 bases not matched to a gene. Germline CDR1 and CDR2: MNHNY and SVGAGI (reference sequence). The CDR3 is 15 amino acids. CDR3 residues: CASSRWTGENSPLHF. CDR3 coding DNA: TGTGCCAGCAGTCGGTGGACAGGGGAAAATTCACCCCTCCACTTT.

V usage is TRBV9 and J usage is TRBJ1-2; D remains ambiguous. This CDR3 is built from 14 residues. V was shortened by 0 bases and J by 6 bases, with 12 bases between the two germline ends. The germline gives CDR1 SGDLS, CDR2 YYNGEE. The CDR3 here is CASSVVVSWDGYTF. CDR3 coding DNA: TGTGCCAGCAGCGTAGTTGTCAGTTGGGATGGCTACACCTTC.

The chain recombines TRBV11-2 with TRBJ2-2; weak D call: TRBD2 (5 bases). Trimming removed 11 bases from V and 6 bases from J, with 22 bases in between. Germline loops: CDR1 SGHAT, CDR2 FQNNGV. The CDR3 totals 15 residues. The CDR3 sequence: CAGSPEISPPGELFF. In DNA form, the CDR3 reads TGTGCCGGGAGCCCAGAAATCAGCCCCCCCGGGGAGCTGTTTTTT. Combining the CDR3 with reference TRBV11-2 and TRBJ2-2 gives the whole variable domain EAGVAQSPRYKIIEKRQSVAFWCNPISGHATLYWYQQILGQGPKLLIQFQNNGVVDDSQLPKDRFSAERLKGVDSTLKIQPAKLEDSAVYLCAGSPEISPPGELFFGEGSRLTVL.

The chain combines TRBV28 with TRBJ1-5; 7 nucleotides align to TRBD1. Germline V CDR1 and CDR2: MDHEN, SYDVKM. V shed 4 bases and J 11 bases; nucleotides not matched to a gene: 11. The CDR3 runs to 14 residues. The CDR3 is CASSSGGKQGTQHF. The CDR3 coding sequence is TGTGCCAGCAGTTCGGGGGGGAAACAGGGGACCCAGCATTTT.

The chain has TRBV27 and TRBJ1-3; D is possibly TRBD1 (6 bases). The CDR3 loop spans 18 amino acids. CDR1 and CDR2 (germline): MNHEY, SMNVEV (reference sequence). V was pared by 0 bases and J by 2 bases, with 17 bases between. For the CDR3, the DNA is TGTGCCAGCAGTTTATCGAGCCAGGGGATTATTGCTGGAAACACCATATATTTT. It is translated as CASSLSSQGIIAGNTIYF.

The V call is TRBV27, the J call TRBJ2-7; possibly TRBD1 for D (5 bases). The CDR3 is 13 amino acids. Trimming pared 2 bases from V and 1 base from J, leaving 6 bases between. CDR1 and CDR2 (germline): MNHEY, SMNVEV (reference sequence). The CDR3 DNA follows: TGTGCCAGCAGTTTAGACAGATCCTACGAGCAGTACTTC. Protein sequence: CASSLDRSYEQYF.

The sample holds a few counts of this clone. The V and J genes are TRBV28 and TRBJ1-1, with TRBD1 matching 7 bases. The V gene end was trimmed by 8 bases and the J gene end by 4 bases; junction bases not matched to a gene: 4. This CDR3 is built from 12 residues. Germline V gene lookup returns CDR1 MDHEN and CDR2 SYDVKM. CDR3 DNA sequence: TGTGCCAGCGGATCAGGGGGCACTGAAGCTTTCTTT. Residues: CASGSGGTEAFF.

This clone is large by share. The chain joins TRBV7-8 to TRBJ1-2; possible D gene TRBD1, 5 bases. Germline assignment: CDR1 SGHVS and CDR2 FQNEAQ. Between the trimmed V and J ends, which lost 5 bases and 2 bases, there was a span of 12 bases. This CDR3 is built from 14 residues. The CDR3 DNA reads TGTGCCAGCAGCCCAGGGCAGCAGAACTATGGCTACACCTTC. Translated: CASSPGQQNYGYTF.

This clone has just one count. The rearrangement joins TRBV5-4 to TRBJ2-1; maybe TRBD1 (6 bases). V was pared by 0 bases and J by 6 bases, with 7 bases between. This CDR3 has 13 residues. CDR1 and CDR2 (germline): SGHNT, YYREEE (reference sequence). Written as DNA, the CDR3 is TGTGCCAGCAGCTTGGCACAGGGCAATGAGCAGTTCTTC. Residues: CASSLAQGNEQFF.